This TCR beta chain stems from a study of blood T cell repertoires in COVID-19. Overall study: T cells, B-cell-depleted T cells, or PBMCs provided the cDNA or gDNA that served as material.

Seattle's cohort entered during active infection and was followed longitudinally. The CDR3 length is 17 residues. CDR1 and CDR2 (germline): SGDLS, YYNGEE. Trimming took 0 bases from V and 6 from J, leaving 19 bases between them. Only in-frame clones appear in the TCRdb table, and some are missing; sequencing was by immunoSEQ multiplex PCR. The table includes some 240,000 clones, around four fifths detected once. The rearrangement joins TRBV9 to TRBJ2-4, with D possibly matching TRBD2 (6 bases). Sequences were obtained from peripheral blood. This receptor was identified in a woman aged 70-85 years with COVID-19, enrolled during active disease. The CDR3 coding sequence is TGTGCCAGCAGCGTAGAGGACGATAGCGGTGATCTAAACATTCAGTACTTC. This gives the protein CASSVEDDSGDLNIQYF. The full variable domain, its missing parts supplied by reference TRBV9 and TRBJ2-4, is DSGVTQTPKHLITATGQRVTLRCSPRSGDLSVYWYQQSLDQGLQFLIQYYNGEERAKGNILERFSAQQFPDLHSELNLSSLELGDSALYFCASSVEDDSGDLNIQYFGAGTRLSVL.